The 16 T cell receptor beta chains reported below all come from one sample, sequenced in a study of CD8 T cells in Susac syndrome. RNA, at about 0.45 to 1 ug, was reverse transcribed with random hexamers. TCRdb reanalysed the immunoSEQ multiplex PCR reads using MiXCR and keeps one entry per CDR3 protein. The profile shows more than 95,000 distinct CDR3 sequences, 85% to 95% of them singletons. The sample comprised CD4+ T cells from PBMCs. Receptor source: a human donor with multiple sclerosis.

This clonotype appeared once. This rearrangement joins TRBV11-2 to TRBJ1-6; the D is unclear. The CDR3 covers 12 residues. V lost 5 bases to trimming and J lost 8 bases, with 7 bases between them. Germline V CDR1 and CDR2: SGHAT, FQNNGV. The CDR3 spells CASSTEDSPLHF. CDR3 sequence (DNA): TGTGCCAGCAGCACAGAGGATTCACCCCTCCACTTT. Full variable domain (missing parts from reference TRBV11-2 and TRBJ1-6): EAGVAQSPRYKIIEKRQSVAFWCNPISGHATLYWYQQILGQGPKLLIQFQNNGVVDDSQLPKDRFSAERLKGVDSTLKIQPAKLEDSAVYLCASSTEDSPLHFGNGTRLTVT.

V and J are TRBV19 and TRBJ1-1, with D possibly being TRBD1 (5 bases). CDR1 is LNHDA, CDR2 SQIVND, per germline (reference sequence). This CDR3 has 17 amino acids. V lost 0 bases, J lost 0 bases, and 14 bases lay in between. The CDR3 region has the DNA TGTGCCAGTAGTATAGAAGGGGTGAGGGGCCTGAACACTGAAGCTTTCTTT. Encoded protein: CASSIEGVRGLNTEAFF.

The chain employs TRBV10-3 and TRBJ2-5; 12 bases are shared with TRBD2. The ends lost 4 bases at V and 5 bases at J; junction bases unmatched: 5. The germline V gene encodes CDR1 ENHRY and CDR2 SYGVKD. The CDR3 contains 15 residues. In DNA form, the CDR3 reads TGTGCCATCAGTGCCATGACTAGCGGGGGTGAGACCCAGTACTTC. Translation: CAISAMTSGGETQYF.

The CDR3 here is CASSGGPGYQETQYF. DNA of the CDR3: TGTGCCAGCAGCGGGGGACCAGGGTACCAAGAGACCCAGTACTTC. The chain couples TRBV5-4 to TRBJ2-5, with D perhaps matching TRBD1 or TRBD2 (5 bases each). Trimming stripped 4 bases from V and 0 bases from J, with 13 bases between. This CDR3 spans 15 amino acids. The germline CDR1 and CDR2 sequences are SGHNT and YYREEE (reference sequence).

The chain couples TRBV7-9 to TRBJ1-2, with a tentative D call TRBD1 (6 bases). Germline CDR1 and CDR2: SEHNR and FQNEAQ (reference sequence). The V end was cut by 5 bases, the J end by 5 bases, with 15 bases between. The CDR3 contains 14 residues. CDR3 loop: CASSRNTGQYGYTF. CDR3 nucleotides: TGTGCCAGCAGCAGAAACACCGGACAGTATGGCTACACCTTC.

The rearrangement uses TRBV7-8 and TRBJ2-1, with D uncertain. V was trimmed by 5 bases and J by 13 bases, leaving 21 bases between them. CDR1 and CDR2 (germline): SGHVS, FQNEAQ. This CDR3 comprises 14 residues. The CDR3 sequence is CASSQARAVVSQFF. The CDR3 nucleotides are TGTGCCAGCAGCCAAGCCCGGGCTGTGGTGAGTCAGTTCTTC.

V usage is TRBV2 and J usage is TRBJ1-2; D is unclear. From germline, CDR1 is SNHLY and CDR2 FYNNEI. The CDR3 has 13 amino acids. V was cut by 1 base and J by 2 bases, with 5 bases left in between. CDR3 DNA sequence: TGTGCCAGCAGTGAAGGGGTCAACTATGGCTACACCTTC. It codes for CASSEGVNYGYTF.

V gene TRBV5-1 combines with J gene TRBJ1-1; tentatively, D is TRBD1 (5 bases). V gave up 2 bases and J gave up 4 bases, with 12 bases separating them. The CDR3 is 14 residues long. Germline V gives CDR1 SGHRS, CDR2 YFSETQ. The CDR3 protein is CASSFSGGGTEAFF. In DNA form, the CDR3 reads TGCGCCAGCAGCTTTTCCGGGGGGGGCACTGAAGCTTTCTTT.

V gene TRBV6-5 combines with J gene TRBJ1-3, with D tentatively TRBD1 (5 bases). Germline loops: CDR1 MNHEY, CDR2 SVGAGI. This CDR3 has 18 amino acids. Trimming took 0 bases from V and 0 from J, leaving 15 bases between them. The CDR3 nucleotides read TGTGCCAGCAGTTACTCGAATTTTGGGGGAAGCTCTGGAAACACCATATATTTT. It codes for CASSYSNFGGSSGNTIYF.

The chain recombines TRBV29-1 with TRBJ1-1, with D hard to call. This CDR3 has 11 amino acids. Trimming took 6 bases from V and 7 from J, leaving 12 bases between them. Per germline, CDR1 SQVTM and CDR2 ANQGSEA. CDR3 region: CSVARHHEAFF. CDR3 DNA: TGCAGCGTGGCACGACACCATGAAGCTTTCTTT. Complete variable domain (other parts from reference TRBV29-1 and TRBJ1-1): SAVISQKPSRDICQRGTSLTIQCQVDSQVTMMFWYRQQPGQSLTLIATANQGSEATYESGFVIDKFPISRPNLTFSTLTVSNMSPEDSSIYLCSVARHHEAFFGQGTRLTVV.

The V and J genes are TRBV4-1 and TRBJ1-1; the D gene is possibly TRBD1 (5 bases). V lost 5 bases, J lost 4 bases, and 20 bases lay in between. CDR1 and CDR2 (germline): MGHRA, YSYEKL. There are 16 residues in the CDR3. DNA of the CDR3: TGCGCCAGCAGCACCTGGACGGTGGGGAGGGGCACTGAAGCTTTCTTT. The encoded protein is CASSTWTVGRGTEAFF.

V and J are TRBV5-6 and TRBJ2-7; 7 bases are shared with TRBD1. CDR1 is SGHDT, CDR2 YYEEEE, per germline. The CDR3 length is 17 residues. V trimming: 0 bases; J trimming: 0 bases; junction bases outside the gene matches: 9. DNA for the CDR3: TGTGCCAGCAGCTTGGATCTGACAGGGTTTGACTCCTACGAGCAGTACTTC. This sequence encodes CASSLDLTGFDSYEQYF.

CDR3 sequence: CASRKDGNTIYF. In DNA, the CDR3 is TGTGCCAGCAGGAAAGACGGAAACACCATATATTTT. This chain connects TRBV2 to TRBJ1-3; D is uncertain. Per germline, CDR1 SNHLY and CDR2 FYNNEI. The germline V and J ends were trimmed by 6 bases and 4 bases, with 7 bases remaining between them. The CDR3 is made up of 12 amino acids.

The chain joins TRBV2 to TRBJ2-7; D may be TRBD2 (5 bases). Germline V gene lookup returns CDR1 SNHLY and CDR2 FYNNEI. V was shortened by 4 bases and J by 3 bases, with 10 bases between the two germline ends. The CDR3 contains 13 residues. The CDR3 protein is CASSGLLDYEQYF. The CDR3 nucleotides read TGTGCCAGCAGTGGACTACTTGACTACGAGCAGTACTTC.

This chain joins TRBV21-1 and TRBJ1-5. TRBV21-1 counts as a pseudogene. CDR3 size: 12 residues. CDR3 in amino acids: CASTHGDQPQHF. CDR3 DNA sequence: TGTGCCAGCACCCACGGGGATCAGCCCCAGCATTTT.

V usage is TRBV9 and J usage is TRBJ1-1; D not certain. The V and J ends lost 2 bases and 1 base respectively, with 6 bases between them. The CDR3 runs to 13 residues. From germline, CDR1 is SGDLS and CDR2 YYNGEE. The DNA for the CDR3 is TGTGCCAGCAGCGTGCGGCAGAACACTGAAGCTTTCTTT. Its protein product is CASSVRQNTEAFF.